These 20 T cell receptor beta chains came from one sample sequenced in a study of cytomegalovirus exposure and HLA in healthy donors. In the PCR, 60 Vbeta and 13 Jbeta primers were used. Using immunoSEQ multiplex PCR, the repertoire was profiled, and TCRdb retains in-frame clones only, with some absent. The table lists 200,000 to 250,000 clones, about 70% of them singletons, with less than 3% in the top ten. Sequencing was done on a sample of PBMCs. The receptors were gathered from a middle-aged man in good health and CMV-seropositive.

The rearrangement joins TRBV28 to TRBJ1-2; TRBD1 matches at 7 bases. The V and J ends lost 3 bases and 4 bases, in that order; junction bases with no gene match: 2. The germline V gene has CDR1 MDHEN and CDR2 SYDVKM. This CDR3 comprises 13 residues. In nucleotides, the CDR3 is TGTGCCAGCAGTTTCGACAGGGCCTATGGCTACACCTTC. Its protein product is CASSFDRAYGYTF.

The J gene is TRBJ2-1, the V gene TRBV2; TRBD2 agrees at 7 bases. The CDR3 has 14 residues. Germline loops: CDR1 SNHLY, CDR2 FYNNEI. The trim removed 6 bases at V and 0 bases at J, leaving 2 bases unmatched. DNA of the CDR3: TGTGCCAGCAGCGGGGGGAGCTCCTACAATGAGCAGTTCTTC. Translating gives CASSGGSSYNEQFF.

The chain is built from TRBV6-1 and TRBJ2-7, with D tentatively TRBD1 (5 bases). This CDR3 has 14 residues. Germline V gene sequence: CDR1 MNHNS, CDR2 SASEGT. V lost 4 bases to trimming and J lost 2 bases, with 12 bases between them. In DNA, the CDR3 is TGTGCCAGCAGTGCAGGGCGATATACCTACGAGCAGTACTTC. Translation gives CASSAGRYTYEQYF.

CDR3 amino acids: CASSELSPITGELFF. The CDR3 coding sequence is TGTGCCAGCAGTGAACTTAGCCCCATCACCGGGGAGCTGTTTTTT. The chain is built from TRBV6-1 and TRBJ2-2; no definite D call. Germline CDR1 reads MNHNS; CDR2 reads SASEGT. V lost 2 bases and J lost 4, with 11 bases in between. This CDR3 comprises 15 residues.

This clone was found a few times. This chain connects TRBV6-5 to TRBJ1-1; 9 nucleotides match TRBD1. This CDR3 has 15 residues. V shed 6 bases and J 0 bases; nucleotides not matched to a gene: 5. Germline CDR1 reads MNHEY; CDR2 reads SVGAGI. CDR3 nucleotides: TGTGCCAGCAGACTACGACAGGGGGTGAACACTGAAGCTTTCTTT. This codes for CASRLRQGVNTEAFF.

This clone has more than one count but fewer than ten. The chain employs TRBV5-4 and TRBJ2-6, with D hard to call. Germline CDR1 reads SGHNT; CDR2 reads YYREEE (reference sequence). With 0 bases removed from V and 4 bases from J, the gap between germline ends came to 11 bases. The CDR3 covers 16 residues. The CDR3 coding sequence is TGTGCCAGCAGCTTGGGCCCTGGAGTCGGGGCCAACGTCCTGACTTTC. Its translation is CASSLGPGVGANVLTF.

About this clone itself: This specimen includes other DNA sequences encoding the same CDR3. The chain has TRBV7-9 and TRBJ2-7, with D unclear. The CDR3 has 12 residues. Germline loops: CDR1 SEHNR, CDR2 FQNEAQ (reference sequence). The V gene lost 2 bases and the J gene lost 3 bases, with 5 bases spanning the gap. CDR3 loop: CASSLTSYEQYF. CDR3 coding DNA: TGTGCCAGCAGCTTAACAAGCTACGAGCAGTACTTC.

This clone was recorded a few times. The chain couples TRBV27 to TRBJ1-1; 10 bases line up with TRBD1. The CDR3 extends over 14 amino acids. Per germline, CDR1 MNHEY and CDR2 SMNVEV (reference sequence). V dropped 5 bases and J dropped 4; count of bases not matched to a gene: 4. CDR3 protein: CASSHGQGGTEAFF. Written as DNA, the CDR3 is TGTGCCAGCAGTCATGGACAGGGGGGCACTGAAGCTTTCTTT.

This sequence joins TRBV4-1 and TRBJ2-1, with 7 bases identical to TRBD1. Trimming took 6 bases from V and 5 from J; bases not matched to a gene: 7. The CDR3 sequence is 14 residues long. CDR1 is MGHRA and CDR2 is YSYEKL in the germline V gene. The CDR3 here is CASSHIQGNNEQFF. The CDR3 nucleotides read TGCGCCAGCAGTCACATACAGGGGAACAATGAGCAGTTCTTC.

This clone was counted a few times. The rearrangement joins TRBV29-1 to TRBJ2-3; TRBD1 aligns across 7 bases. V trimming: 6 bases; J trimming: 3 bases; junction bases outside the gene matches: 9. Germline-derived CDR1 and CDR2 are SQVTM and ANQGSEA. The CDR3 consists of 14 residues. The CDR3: CSVGGAQATDTQYF. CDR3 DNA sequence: TGCAGCGTAGGGGGCGCTCAAGCAACAGATACGCAGTATTTT.

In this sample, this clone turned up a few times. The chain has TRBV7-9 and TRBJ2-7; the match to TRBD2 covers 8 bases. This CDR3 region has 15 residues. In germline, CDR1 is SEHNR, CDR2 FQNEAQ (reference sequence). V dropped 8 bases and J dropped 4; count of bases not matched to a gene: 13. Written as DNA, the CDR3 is TGTGCCAGCCTCGGGAGGGGACCGGGGGATTACGAGCAGTACTTC. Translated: CASLGRGPGDYEQYF.

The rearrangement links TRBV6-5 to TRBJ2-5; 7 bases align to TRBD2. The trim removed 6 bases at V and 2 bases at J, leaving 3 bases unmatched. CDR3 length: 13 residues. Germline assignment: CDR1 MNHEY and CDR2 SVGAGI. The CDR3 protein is CASRPSGQETQYF. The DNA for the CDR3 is TGTGCCAGCAGGCCTAGCGGACAAGAGACCCAGTACTTC.

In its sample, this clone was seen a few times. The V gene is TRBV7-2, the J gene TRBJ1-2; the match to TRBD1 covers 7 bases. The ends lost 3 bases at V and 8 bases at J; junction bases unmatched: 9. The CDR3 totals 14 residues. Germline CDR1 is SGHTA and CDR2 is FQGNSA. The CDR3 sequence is CASSFLRQGRGYTF. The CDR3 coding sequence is TGTGCCAGCAGCTTCCTAAGACAGGGTCGAGGCTACACCTTC.

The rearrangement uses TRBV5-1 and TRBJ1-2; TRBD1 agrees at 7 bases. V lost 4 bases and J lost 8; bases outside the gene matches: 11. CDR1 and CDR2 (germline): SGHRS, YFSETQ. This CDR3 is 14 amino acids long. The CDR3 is CASSPSNRGEGYTF. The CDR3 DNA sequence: TGCGCCAGCAGCCCCAGCAACAGGGGAGAGGGCTACACCTTC.

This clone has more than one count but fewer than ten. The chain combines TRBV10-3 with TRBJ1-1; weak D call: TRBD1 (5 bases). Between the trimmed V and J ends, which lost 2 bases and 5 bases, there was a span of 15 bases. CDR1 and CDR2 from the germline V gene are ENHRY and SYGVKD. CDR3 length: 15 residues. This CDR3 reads CAISEPGQGWTEAFF. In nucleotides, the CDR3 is TGTGCCATCAGTGAGCCAGGGCAGGGTTGGACTGAAGCTTTCTTT.

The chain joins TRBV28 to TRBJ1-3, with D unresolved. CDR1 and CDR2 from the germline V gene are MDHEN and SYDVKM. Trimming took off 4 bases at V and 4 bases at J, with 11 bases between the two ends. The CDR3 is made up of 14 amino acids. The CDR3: CASSWRSTGNTIYF. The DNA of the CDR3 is TGTGCCAGCAGTTGGAGATCGACGGGAAACACCATATATTTT.

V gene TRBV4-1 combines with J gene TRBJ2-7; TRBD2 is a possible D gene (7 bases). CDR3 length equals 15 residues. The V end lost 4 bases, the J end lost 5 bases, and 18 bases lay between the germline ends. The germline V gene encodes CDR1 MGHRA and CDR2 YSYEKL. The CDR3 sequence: CASSPTLGGGDEQYF. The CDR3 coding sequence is TGCGCCAGCAGCCCCACACTGGGGGGGGGCGACGAGCAGTACTTC.

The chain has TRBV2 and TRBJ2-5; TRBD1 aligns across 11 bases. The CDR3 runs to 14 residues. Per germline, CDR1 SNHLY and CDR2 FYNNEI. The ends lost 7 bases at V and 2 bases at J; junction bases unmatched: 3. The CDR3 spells CASIRDRGQETQYF. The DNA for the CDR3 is TGTGCCAGCATCCGGGACAGGGGGCAAGAGACCCAGTACTTC.

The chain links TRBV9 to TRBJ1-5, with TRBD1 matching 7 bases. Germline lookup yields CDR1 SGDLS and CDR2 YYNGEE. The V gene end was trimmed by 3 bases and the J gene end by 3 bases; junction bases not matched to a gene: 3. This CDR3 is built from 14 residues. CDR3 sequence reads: CASSGTGFNQPQHF. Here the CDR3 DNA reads TGTGCCAGCAGCGGGACAGGCTTCAATCAGCCCCAGCATTTT. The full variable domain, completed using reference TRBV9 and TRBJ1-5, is DSGVTQTPKHLITATGQRVTLRCSPRSGDLSVYWYQQSLDQGLQFLIQYYNGEERAKGNILERFSAQQFPDLHSELNLSSLELGDSALYFCASSGTGFNQPQHFGDGTRLSIL.

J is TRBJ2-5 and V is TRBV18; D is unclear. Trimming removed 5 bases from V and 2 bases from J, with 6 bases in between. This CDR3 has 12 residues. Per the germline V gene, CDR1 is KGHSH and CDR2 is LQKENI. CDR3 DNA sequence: TGTGCCAGCTCATCTAAACAAGAGACCCAGTACTTC. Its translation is CASSSKQETQYF.